This record covers a single T cell receptor (beta chain). Its antigen is as yet unknown. V dropped 3 bases and J dropped 4 bases, with 9 bases sitting between them. The length of the CDR3 is 13 residues. Germline lookup yields CDR1 LNHDA and CDR2 SQIVND (reference sequence). The entry originates in a study of PD-1 blockade in classical Hodgkin lymphoma. Patients all relapsed after autologous stem cell transplantation, and there was variation in brentuximab vedotin exposure. Study results and limitations: CD4+ TCR diversity, unlike CD8+, rose significantly by C4D1.

Repertoires were generated with immunoSEQ multiplex PCR, while TCRdb's copy carries only in-frame clones and drops some. The data show roughly 14,000 clones, with roughly 84% seen just once and roughly 25% held by the top ten. The source is a human donor with classical Hodgkin lymphoma. The chain recombines TRBV19 with TRBJ1-2; no definite D call. Sequenced material: peripheral blood mononuclear cells (PBMCs), taken at baseline. The CDR3 DNA is TGTGCCAGTAGTATGAACGGGATCTATGGCTACACCTTC. Its translation is CASSMNGIYGYTF.